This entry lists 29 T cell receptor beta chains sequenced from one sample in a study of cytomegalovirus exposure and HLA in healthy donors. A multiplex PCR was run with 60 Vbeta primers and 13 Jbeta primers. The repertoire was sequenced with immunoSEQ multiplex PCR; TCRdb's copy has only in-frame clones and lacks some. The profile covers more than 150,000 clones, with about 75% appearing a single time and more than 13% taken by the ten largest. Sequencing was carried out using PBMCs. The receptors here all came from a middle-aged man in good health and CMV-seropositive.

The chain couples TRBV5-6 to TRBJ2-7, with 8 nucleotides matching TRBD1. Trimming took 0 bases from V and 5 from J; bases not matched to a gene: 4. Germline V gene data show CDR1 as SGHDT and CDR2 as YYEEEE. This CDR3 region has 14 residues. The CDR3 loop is CASSLGTGGDEQYV. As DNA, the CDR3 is TGTGCCAGCAGCTTGGGAACAGGGGGAGACGAGCAGTACGTC.

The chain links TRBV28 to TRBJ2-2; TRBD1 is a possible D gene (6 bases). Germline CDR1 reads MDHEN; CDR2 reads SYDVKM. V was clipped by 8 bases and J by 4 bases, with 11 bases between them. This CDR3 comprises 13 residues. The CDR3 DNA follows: TGTGCCAGCGTACAGGGTTCCACCGGGGAGCTGTTTTTT. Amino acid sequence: CASVQGSTGELFF.

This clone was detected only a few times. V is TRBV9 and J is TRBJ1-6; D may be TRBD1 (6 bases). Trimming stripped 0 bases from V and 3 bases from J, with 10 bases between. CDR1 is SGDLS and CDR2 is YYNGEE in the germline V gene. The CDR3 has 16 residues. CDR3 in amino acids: CASSVGGGYYNSPLHF. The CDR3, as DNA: TGTGCCAGCAGCGTAGGAGGGGGTTACTATAATTCACCCCTCCACTTT.

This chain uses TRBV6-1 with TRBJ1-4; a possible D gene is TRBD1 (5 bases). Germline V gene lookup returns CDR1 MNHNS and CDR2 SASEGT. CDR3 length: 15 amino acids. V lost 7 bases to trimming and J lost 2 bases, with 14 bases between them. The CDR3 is CASTYGGATNEKLFF. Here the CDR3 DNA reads TGTGCCAGCACCTATGGAGGGGCGACTAATGAAAAACTGTTTTTT.

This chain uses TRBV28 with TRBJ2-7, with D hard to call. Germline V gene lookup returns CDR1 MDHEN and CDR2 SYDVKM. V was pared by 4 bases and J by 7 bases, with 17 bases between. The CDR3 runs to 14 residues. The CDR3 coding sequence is TGTGCCAGCAGTTCCCCACCCGGAGTCTGGGAGCAGTACTTC. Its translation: CASSSPPGVWEQYF.

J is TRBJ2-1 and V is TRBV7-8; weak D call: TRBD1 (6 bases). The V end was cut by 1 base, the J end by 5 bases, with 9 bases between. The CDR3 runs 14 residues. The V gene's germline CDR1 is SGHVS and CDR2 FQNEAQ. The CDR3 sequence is CASSLERDNNEQFF. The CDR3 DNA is TGTGCCAGCAGCTTAGAACGGGACAACAATGAGCAGTTCTTC.

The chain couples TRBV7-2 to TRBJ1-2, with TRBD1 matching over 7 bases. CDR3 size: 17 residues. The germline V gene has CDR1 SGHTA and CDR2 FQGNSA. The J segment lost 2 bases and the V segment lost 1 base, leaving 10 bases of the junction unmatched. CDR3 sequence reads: CASSLEPGQTSNYGYTF. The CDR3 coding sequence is TGTGCCAGCAGCTTAGAGCCGGGACAGACGTCAAACTATGGCTACACCTTC.

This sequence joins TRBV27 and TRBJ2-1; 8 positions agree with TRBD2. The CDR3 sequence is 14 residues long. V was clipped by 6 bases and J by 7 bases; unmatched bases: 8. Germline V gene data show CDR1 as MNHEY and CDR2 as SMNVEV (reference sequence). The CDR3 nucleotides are TGTGCCAGCAGCAAGGGACTAGAAACGAATGAGCAGTTCTTC. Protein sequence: CASSKGLETNEQFF.

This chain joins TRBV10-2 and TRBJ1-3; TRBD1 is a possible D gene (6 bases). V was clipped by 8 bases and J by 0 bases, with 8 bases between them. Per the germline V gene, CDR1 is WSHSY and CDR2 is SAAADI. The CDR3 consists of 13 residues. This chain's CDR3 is CASAQGSGNTIYF. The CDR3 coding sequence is TGCGCCAGCGCACAGGGCTCTGGAAACACCATATATTTT.

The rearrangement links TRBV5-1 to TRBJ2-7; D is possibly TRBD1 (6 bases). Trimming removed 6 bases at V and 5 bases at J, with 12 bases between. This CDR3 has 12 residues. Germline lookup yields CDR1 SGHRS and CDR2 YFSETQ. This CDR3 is CASNRDTDEQYF. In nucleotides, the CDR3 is TGCGCCAGCAACAGGGATACTGACGAGCAGTACTTC.

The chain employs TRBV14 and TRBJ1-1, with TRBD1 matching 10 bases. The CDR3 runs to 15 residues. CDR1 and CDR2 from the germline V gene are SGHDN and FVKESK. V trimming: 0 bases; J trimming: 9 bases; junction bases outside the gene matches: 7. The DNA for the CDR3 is TGTGCCAGCAGCCAAGATCGGGGACAGGGGATGAAAGCTTTCTTT. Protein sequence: CASSQDRGQGMKAFF.

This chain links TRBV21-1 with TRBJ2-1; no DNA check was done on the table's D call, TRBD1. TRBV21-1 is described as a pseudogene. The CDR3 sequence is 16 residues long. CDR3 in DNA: TGTGCCAGCAGCAAAGATGGGGGACAGGGGTCTGGTGAGCAGTTCTTC. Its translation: CASSKDGGQGSGEQFF.

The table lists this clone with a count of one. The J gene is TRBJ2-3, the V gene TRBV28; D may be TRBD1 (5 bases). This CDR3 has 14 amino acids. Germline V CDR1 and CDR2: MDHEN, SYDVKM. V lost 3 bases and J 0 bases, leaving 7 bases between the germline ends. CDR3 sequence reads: CASSLTASTDTQYF. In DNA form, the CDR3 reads TGTGCCAGCAGTTTGACAGCTAGCACAGATACGCAGTATTTT.

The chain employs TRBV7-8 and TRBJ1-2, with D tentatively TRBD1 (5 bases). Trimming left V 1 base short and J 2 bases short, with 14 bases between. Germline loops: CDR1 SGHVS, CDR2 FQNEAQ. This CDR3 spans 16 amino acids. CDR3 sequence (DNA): TGTGCCAGCAGCTTAGGTGGCGGGGCCGTGAACTATGGCTACACCTTC. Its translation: CASSLGGGAVNYGYTF. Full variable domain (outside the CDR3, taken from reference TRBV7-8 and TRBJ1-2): GAGVSQSPRYKVAKRGQDVALRCDPISGHVSLFWYQQALGQGPEFLTYFQNEAQLDKSGLPSDRFFAERPEGSVSTLKIQRTQQEDSAVYLCASSLGGGAVNYGYTFGSGTRLTVV.

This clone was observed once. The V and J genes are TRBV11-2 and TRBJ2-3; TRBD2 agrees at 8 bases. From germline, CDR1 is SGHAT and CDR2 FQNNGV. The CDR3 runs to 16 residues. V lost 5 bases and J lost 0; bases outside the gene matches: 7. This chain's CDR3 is CASSGLRGVSTDTQYF. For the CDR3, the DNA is TGTGCCAGCAGCGGATTGCGGGGGGTTAGCACAGATACGCAGTATTTT.

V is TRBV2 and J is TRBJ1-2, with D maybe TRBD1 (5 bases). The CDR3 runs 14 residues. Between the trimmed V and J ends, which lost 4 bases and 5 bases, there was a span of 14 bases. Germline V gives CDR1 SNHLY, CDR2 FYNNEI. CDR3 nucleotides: TGTGCCAGCAGTGGGGGGGATCCGGGTTATGGCTACACCTTC. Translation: CASSGGDPGYGYTF.

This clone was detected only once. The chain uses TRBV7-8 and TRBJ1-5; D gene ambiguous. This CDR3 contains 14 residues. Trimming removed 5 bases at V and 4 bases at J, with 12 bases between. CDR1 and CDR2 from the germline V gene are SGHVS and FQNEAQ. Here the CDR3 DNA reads TGTGCCAGCAGCCCTCCTCCGGTTAATCAGCCCCAGCATTTT. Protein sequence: CASSPPPVNQPQHF.

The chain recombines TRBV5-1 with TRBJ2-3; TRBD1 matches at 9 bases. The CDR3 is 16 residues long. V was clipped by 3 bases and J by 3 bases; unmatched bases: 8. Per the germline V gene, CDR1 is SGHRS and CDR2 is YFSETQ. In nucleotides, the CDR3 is TGCGCCAGCAGCTCCTCCGGGACAGGGACGACAGATACGCAGTATTTT. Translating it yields CASSSSGTGTTDTQYF.

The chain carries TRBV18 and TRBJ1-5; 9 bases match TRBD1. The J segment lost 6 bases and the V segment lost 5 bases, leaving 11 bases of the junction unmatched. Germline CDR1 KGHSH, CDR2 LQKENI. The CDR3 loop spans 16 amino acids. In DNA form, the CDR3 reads TGTGCCAGCTCAGGGAAACAGGGGGCGCGAGGTCAGCCCCAGCATTTT. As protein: CASSGKQGARGQPQHF.

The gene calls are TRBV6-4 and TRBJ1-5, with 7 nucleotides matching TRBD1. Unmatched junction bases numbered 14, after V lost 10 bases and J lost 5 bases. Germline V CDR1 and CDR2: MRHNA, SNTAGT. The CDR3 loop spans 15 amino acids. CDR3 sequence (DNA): TGTGCCACTATCCCTACCGAGGGGGCGGATCAGCCCCAGCATTTT. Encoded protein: CATIPTEGADQPQHF.

In DNA, the CDR3 is TGTGCCTCCACACGATGGACAGGGGGGGGCACTACAGATACGCAGTATTTT. Its translation is CASTRWTGGGTTDTQYF. This chain uses TRBV30 with TRBJ2-3; 10 bases align to TRBD1. Germline V CDR1 and CDR2: GTSNPN, SVGIG (reference sequence). After removal of 7 bases from V and 3 bases from J, the junction contained 16 bases not matched to a gene. This CDR3 has 17 residues.

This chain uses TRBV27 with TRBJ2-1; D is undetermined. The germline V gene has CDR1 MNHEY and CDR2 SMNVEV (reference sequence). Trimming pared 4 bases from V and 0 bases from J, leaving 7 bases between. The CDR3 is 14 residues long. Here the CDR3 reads CASSSVSSYNEQFF. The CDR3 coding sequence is TGTGCCAGCAGTTCGGTGAGCTCCTACAATGAGCAGTTCTTC.

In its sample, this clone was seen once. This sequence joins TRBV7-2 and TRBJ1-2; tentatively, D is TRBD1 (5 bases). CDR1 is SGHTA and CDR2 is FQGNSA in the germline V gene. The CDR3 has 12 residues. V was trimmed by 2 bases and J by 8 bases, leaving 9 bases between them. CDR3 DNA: TGTGCCAGCAGCTTATGGGGGGACGGCTACACCTTC. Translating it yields CASSLWGDGYTF.

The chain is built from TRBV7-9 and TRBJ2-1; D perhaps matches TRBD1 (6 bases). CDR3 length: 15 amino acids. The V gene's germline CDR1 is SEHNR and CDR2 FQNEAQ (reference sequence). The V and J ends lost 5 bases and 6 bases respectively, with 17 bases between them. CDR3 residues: CASSPGTTHRNEQFF. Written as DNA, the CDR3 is TGTGCCAGCAGCCCCGGGACAACCCACCGCAATGAGCAGTTCTTC.

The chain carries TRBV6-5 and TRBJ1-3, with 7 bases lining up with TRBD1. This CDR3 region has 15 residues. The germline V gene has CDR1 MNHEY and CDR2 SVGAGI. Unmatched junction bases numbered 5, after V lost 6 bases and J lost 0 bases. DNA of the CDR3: TGTGCCAGCAGCGATGACAGGGCCTCTGGAAACACCATATATTTT. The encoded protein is CASSDDRASGNTIYF.

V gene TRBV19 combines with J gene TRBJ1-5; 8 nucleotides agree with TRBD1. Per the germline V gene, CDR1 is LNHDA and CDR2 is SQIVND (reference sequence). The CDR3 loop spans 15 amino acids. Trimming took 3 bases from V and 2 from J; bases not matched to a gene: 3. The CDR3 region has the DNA TGTGCCAGTAGTATCGACAGGGGAGGCAATCAGCCCCAGCATTTT. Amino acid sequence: CASSIDRGGNQPQHF. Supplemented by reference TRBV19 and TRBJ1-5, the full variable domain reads DGGITQSPKYLFRKEGQNVTLSCEQNLNHDAMYWYRQDPGQGLRLIYYSQIVNDFQKGDIAEGYSVSREKKESFPLTVTSAQKNPTAFYLCASSIDRGGNQPQHFGDGTRLSIL.

CDR3 loop: CASRRTGGGDYGYTF. In DNA, the CDR3 is TGTGCCAGCCGTAGGACAGGGGGAGGCGACTATGGCTACACCTTC. This chain joins TRBV7-2 and TRBJ1-2; the match to TRBD1 covers 10 bases. The V segment lost 8 bases and the J segment 3 bases; nucleotides outside the gene matches: 9. Germline CDR1 and CDR2: SGHTA and FQGNSA. The CDR3 is made up of 15 amino acids.

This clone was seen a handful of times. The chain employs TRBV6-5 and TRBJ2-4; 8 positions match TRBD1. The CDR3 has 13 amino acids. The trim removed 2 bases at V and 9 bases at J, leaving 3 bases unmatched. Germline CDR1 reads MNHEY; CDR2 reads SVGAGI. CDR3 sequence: CASSYDRGSIQYF. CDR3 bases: TGTGCCAGCAGTTACGACAGGGGCAGCATTCAGTACTTC.

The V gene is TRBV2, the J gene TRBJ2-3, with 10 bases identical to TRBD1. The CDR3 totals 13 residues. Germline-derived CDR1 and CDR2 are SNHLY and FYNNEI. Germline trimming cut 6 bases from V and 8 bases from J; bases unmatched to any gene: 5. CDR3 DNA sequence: TGTGCCAGCAGGGGACAGGGGATGGGTACGCAGTATTTT. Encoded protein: CASRGQGMGTQYF.